This passage covers 32 T cell receptor beta chains from one sample sequenced in a study of radiotherapy plus CTLA-4 blockade in lung cancer. TCRdb's table, derived via immunoSEQ multiplex PCR, lists solely in-frame clones and lacks some. The sample records 90,000 to 100,000 clones, approximately 74% being singletons. The sequencing used peripheral blood, collected from a patient treated with radiotherapy plus ipilimumab. These receptors originate from a human donor with non-small cell lung cancer who had a partial response to radiotherapy plus ipilimumab. Some clones in this sample may be carry-over from other donors' samples.

The chain combines TRBV19 with TRBJ2-3, with 12 nucleotides matching TRBD2. V shed 5 bases and J 3 bases; nucleotides not matched to a gene: 15. The CDR3 loop spans 19 amino acids. Looked up from germline, CDR1 is LNHDA and CDR2 is SQIVND (reference sequence). CDR3 in amino acids: CASSQLWASGGAMTDTQYF. The CDR3 DNA sequence: TGTGCCAGTAGTCAGTTATGGGCTAGCGGGGGGGCAATGACAGATACGCAGTATTTT.

CDR3 sequence (DNA): TGTGCCAGCAGCCATTCGGGGGGCCACGAGCAGTACTTC. It codes for CASSHSGGHEQYF. V gene TRBV7-9 combines with J gene TRBJ2-7; tentatively, D is TRBD2 (7 bases). The CDR3 length is 13 residues. Per the germline V gene, CDR1 is SEHNR and CDR2 is FQNEAQ (reference sequence). Trimming stripped 5 bases from V and 5 bases from J, with 13 bases between.

The table lists this clone with a few counts. Written as DNA, the CDR3 is TGTGCCAGCAGTGGGACAGCAAACATTCAGTACTTC. Its protein product is CASSGTANIQYF. V and J are TRBV2 and TRBJ2-4; D is perhaps TRBD1 (6 bases). Trimming cost V 4 bases and J 6 bases, with 7 bases left between them. Germline CDR1 and CDR2: SNHLY and FYNNEI. The CDR3 is 12 residues long.

The CDR3 bases are TGTGCCAGCAGCTTAGGGGAGGGCCTTTCCGATGAGCAGTTCTTC. The encoded protein is CASSLGEGLSDEQFF. This chain joins TRBV7-9 and TRBJ2-1; 7 bases are shared with TRBD2. The CDR3 has 15 amino acids. Trimming at V came to 1 base and at J to 8 bases, leaving 8 bases not matched to a gene. Germline-derived CDR1 and CDR2 are SEHNR and FQNEAQ (reference sequence).

The J gene is TRBJ2-3, the V gene TRBV7-6, with 8 bases identical to TRBD2. J lost 4 bases, V lost 3 bases, and 6 bases had no gene match. The CDR3 sequence is 15 residues long. Germline CDR1 and CDR2: SGHVS and FNYEAQ. The CDR3 DNA reads as TGTGCCAGCAGCTTTCGGGGGGGTTCTTCAGATACGCAGTATTTT. Protein: CASSFRGGSSDTQYF.

This chain links TRBV7-2 with TRBJ1-3; no clear D gene. This CDR3 comprises 17 residues. Trimming shortened V by 2 bases and J by 0 bases, and 14 bases separated the two germline ends. Germline V gene data show CDR1 as SGHTA and CDR2 as FQGNSA. The CDR3 DNA sequence: TGTGCCAGCAGCTTAACTGCAACAGACGGCTCTGGAAACACCATATATTTT. Translation: CASSLTATDGSGNTIYF.

The chain uses TRBV11-3 and TRBJ2-1, with D perhaps matching TRBD1 (5 bases). The CDR3 runs 20 residues. CDR1 and CDR2 (germline): SGHNT, YENEEA. V was cut by 1 base and J by 1 base, with 23 bases left in between. CDR3: CASSLGLGRVQVGSYNEQFF. The CDR3 DNA sequence: TGTGCCAGCAGCTTAGGTTTGGGCAGGGTTCAAGTTGGTTCCTACAATGAGCAGTTCTTC.

The V call is TRBV11-2, the J call TRBJ1-1, with TRBD1 identical over 7 bases. The CDR3 has 17 residues. CDR1 and CDR2 (germline): SGHAT, FQNNGV. After removal of 3 bases from V and 1 base from J, the junction contained 11 bases not matched to a gene. CDR3 coding DNA: TGTGCCAGCAGCTTCCCTCCCAGGGGGACACAGAACACTGAAGCTTTCTTT. This codes for CASSFPPRGTQNTEAFF.

The rearrangement links TRBV7-9 to TRBJ2-6; 7 bases match TRBD1. CDR1 is SEHNR and CDR2 is FQNEAQ in the germline V gene (reference sequence). Losses at the gene ends were 3 bases for V and 2 bases for J; bases not matched to a gene: 1. This CDR3 spans 15 amino acids. The CDR3 loop reads CASSLQGAGANVLTF. For the CDR3, the DNA is TGTGCCAGCAGCTTGCAGGGGGCTGGGGCCAACGTCCTGACTTTC.

The chain recombines TRBV6-1 with TRBJ2-1; tentative D call: TRBD1 (6 bases). Deletions cut 6 bases from V and 8 bases from J, with 14 bases between. The germline V gene has CDR1 MNHNS and CDR2 SASEGT. The CDR3 has 13 amino acids. CDR3: CASRGTLGDEQFF. CDR3 DNA sequence: TGTGCCAGCAGAGGGACACTTGGGGATGAGCAGTTCTTC.

This clone was recorded a few times. The chain joins TRBV19 to TRBJ1-2; 8 bases map to TRBD1. This CDR3 has 14 amino acids. J gave up 7 bases and V 3 bases, and 7 bases lay outside the gene matches. From germline, CDR1 is LNHDA and CDR2 SQIVND (reference sequence). The CDR3: CASSISRTGTGYTF. In nucleotides, the CDR3 is TGTGCCAGTAGTATTTCCCGGACAGGGACTGGCTACACCTTC.

The V and J genes are TRBV6-1 and TRBJ2-7; D gene ambiguous. The CDR3 runs 13 residues. The V gene's germline CDR1 is MNHNS and CDR2 SASEGT. Deletions cut 2 bases from V and 6 bases from J, with 11 bases between. CDR3: CASSETWASEQYF. The CDR3 DNA sequence: TGTGCCAGCAGTGAAACGTGGGCCTCCGAGCAGTACTTC.

The chain has TRBV11-3 and TRBJ2-5; the match to TRBD2 covers 9 bases. J was trimmed by 5 bases and V by 3 bases; bases with no gene match: 10. This CDR3 spans 16 amino acids. Germline CDR1 is SGHNT and CDR2 is YENEEA. The CDR3 DNA reads TGTGCCAGCAGCTTGGGGGCGGGGGGGCCCTTCGAGACCCAGTACTTC. This encodes CASSLGAGGPFETQYF. Variable domain in full (rest from reference TRBV11-3 and TRBJ2-5): EAGVVQSPRYKIIEKKQPVAFWCNPISGHNTLYWYLQNLGQGPELLIRYENEEAVDDSQLPKDRFSAERLKGVDSTLKIQPAELGDSAVYLCASSLGAGGPFETQYFGPGTRLLVL.

The chain links TRBV5-6 to TRBJ2-3; 8 bases align to TRBD2. Germline values: CDR1 SGHDT, CDR2 YYEEEE. The CDR3 has 18 amino acids. The V gene end was trimmed by 5 bases and the J gene end by 2 bases; junction bases not matched to a gene: 16. The CDR3 loop is CASRPSGSGYRTTDTQYF. The CDR3 region has the DNA TGTGCCAGCAGACCGAGCGGGAGCGGGTACCGGACCACAGATACGCAGTATTTT.

On this clone: The DNA is omitted, as the CDR3 cannot be located on it reliably, and the CDR3 follows TCRdb's listing. This chain uses TRBV5-1 with TRBJ2-1; the D call TRBD2 from the table was never checked on the DNA. The V gene's germline CDR1 is SGHRS and CDR2 YFSETQ. A total of 16 residues make up the CDR3, ends included. This CDR3 is CASSLFASGSGGELFF.

This sequence joins TRBV5-6 and TRBJ2-1; D perhaps matches TRBD2 (5 bases). The V gene lost 2 bases and the J gene lost 7 bases, with 19 bases spanning the gap. The CDR3 spans 16 residues. Per the germline V gene, CDR1 is SGHDT and CDR2 is YYEEEE. CDR3 protein: CASSFRATRSSNEQFF. DNA for the CDR3: TGTGCCAGCAGCTTCAGAGCCACTAGGTCGTCGAATGAGCAGTTCTTC.

Concerning this clone: In the same sample, other DNA sequences code for this CDR3. The chain combines TRBV7-7 with TRBJ1-1; D unclear. Trimming stripped 2 bases from V and 1 base from J, with 5 bases between. The V gene's germline CDR1 is SSHAT and CDR2 FNYEAQ (reference sequence). The CDR3 spans 13 residues. This CDR3 is CASSLSQNTEAFF. Here the CDR3 DNA reads TGTGCCAGCAGCTTAAGCCAGAACACTGAAGCTTTCTTT.

The CDR3 DNA sequence: TGTGCCAGTAGTCGGGGGTTGGGCACAGATACGCAGTATTTT. Its protein is CASSRGLGTDTQYF. V usage is TRBV19 and J usage is TRBJ2-3; TRBD2 might be the D (6 bases). The CDR3 covers 14 residues. Per germline, CDR1 LNHDA and CDR2 SQIVND (reference sequence). Trimming removed 5 bases at V and 1 base at J, with 10 bases between.

V is TRBV10-1 and J is TRBJ2-1, with D unresolved. Trimming cost V 4 bases and J 7 bases, with 11 bases left between them. The CDR3 has 13 amino acids. Germline values: CDR1 WNHNN, CDR2 SYGVQD (reference sequence). CDR3 residues: CASSGGPENEQFF. CDR3 coding DNA: TGCGCCAGCAGTGGAGGTCCGGAGAATGAGCAGTTCTTC.

This chain joins TRBV5-1 and TRBJ2-7; 8 bases agree with TRBD2. CDR1 and CDR2 from the germline V gene are SGHRS and YFSETQ. V was clipped by 4 bases and J by 7 bases; unmatched bases: 13. The CDR3 extends over 15 amino acids. The CDR3 protein is CASSAVAGIVREQYF. The CDR3 nucleotides read TGCGCCAGCAGCGCAGTAGCGGGAATTGTGAGGGAGCAGTACTTC.

This chain uses TRBV2 with TRBJ2-6; perhaps TRBD1 as D (6 bases). V shed 2 bases and J shed 1 base, with 12 bases lying between them. The germline CDR1 and CDR2 sequences are SNHLY and FYNNEI. This CDR3 has 17 residues. CDR3 in DNA: TGTGCCAGCAGTGAAAGCAGGGGTCAGTCTGGGGCCAACGTCCTGACTTTC. The encoded protein is CASSESRGQSGANVLTF.

The rearrangement uses TRBV27 and TRBJ1-5; the match to TRBD1 covers 7 bases. With 5 bases clipped from V and 1 base from J, the junction kept 8 bases outside the gene matches. CDR1 and CDR2 from the germline V gene are MNHEY and SMNVEV (reference sequence). The CDR3 is 16 residues long. DNA for the CDR3: TGTGCCAGCAGTCCAGGGGGGACGGTCAGCAATCAGCCCCAGCATTTT. Its protein product is CASSPGGTVSNQPQHF.

This clone has more than one count but fewer than ten. The J gene is TRBJ2-3, the V gene TRBV21-1; TRBD2, the table's D call, was not compared with the DNA. TRBV21-1 has pseudogene status. CDR3 length: 12 residues. The CDR3 DNA is TGTGCCACCGAAGCCGGGACAGATACGCAGTATTTT. It specifies CATEAGTDTQYF.

The V gene is TRBV5-1, the J gene TRBJ2-1; D unresolved. V was shortened by 0 bases and J by 0 bases, with 7 bases between the two germline ends. This CDR3 comprises 15 residues. Germline lookup yields CDR1 SGHRS and CDR2 YFSETQ. The DNA of the CDR3 is TGCGCCAGCAGCTTGGTCGGTATCTCCTACAATGAGCAGTTCTTC. Its protein is CASSLVGISYNEQFF.

This chain uses TRBV10-3 with TRBJ2-1, with 10 positions matching TRBD2. Germline loops: CDR1 ENHRY, CDR2 SYGVKD. V trimming: 3 bases; J trimming: 5 bases; junction bases outside the gene matches: 4. This CDR3 has 15 amino acids. This CDR3 is CAISDLAGDNNEQFF. Written as DNA, the CDR3 is TGTGCCATCAGTGACCTAGCGGGGGATAACAATGAGCAGTTCTTC.

V gene TRBV10-1 combines with J gene TRBJ2-3; D is unclear. Trimming cost V 6 bases and J 1 base, with 20 bases left between them. The CDR3 extends over 17 amino acids. Germline V CDR1 and CDR2: WNHNN, SYGVQD (reference sequence). CDR3 DNA sequence: TGCGCCAGCAGCCTCCTCTGTATCTCCTCCTGCACAGATACGCAGTATTTT. Its protein product is CASSLLCISSCTDTQYF.

The V and J genes are TRBV7-2 and TRBJ2-6, with a weak D call TRBD2 (6 bases). The CDR3 length is 17 residues. V lost 7 bases and J 4 bases, leaving 20 bases between the germline ends. CDR1 is SGHTA, CDR2 FQGNSA, per germline. CDR3 DNA: TGTGCCAGCACCCGCCAGTCGGGAGTGGGCGGGGCCAACGTCCTGACTTTC. This codes for CASTRQSGVGGANVLTF.

This clone was observed a few times. The gene calls are TRBV25-1 and TRBJ2-1; possibly TRBD2 for D (5 bases). The CDR3 loop spans 15 amino acids. Trimming removed 4 bases at V and 6 bases at J, with 16 bases between. Per the germline V gene, CDR1 is MGHDK and CDR2 is SYGVNS. The CDR3 DNA follows: TGTGCCAGCAGTGTCGGAGGAAAGATTCGCAATGAGCAGTTCTTC. Translation gives CASSVGGKIRNEQFF.

V gene TRBV19 combines with J gene TRBJ1-5, with 8 bases lining up with TRBD1. The CDR3 runs to 14 residues. The germline V gene encodes CDR1 LNHDA and CDR2 SQIVND (reference sequence). Trimming cost V 11 bases and J 7 bases; bases outside gene matches: 13. The CDR3 loop is CASRDRIREQPQHF. Here the CDR3 DNA reads TGTGCCTCACGGGACAGGATAAGGGAGCAGCCCCAGCATTTT.

This chain connects TRBV18 to TRBJ2-5; 7 nucleotides align to TRBD1. The CDR3 is 16 residues long. V shed 6 bases and J 1 base; nucleotides not matched to a gene: 11. Germline-derived CDR1 and CDR2 are KGHSH and LQKENI. The CDR3 DNA sequence: TGTGCCAGCTCCCGGGGTTACAGGGGCCCCCAAGAGACCCAGTACTTC. This translates into CASSRGYRGPQETQYF.

This chain links TRBV10-1 with TRBJ1-2; D gene uncertain. Germline CDR1 is WNHNN and CDR2 is SYGVQD (reference sequence). The germline V and J ends were trimmed by 0 bases and 2 bases, with 7 bases remaining between them. The CDR3 extends over 14 amino acids. CDR3 region: CASSESGRNYGYTF. CDR3 DNA: TGCGCCAGCAGTGAGTCGGGCAGGAACTATGGCTACACCTTC.

CDR3 in DNA: TGTGCCAGCAGCGTAGGGGCGGGAGCCAAAAACATTCAGTACTTC. Amino acids: CASSVGAGAKNIQYF. The chain recombines TRBV9 with TRBJ2-4; possibly TRBD2 for D (5 bases). The CDR3 runs 15 residues. V lost 0 bases and J 0 bases, leaving 7 bases between the germline ends. Germline CDR1 is SGDLS and CDR2 is YYNGEE. Full variable domain (outside the CDR3, taken from reference TRBV9 and TRBJ2-4): DSGVTQTPKHLITATGQRVTLRCSPRSGDLSVYWYQQSLDQGLQFLIQYYNGEERAKGNILERFSAQQFPDLHSELNLSSLELGDSALYFCASSVGAGAKNIQYFGAGTRLSVL.